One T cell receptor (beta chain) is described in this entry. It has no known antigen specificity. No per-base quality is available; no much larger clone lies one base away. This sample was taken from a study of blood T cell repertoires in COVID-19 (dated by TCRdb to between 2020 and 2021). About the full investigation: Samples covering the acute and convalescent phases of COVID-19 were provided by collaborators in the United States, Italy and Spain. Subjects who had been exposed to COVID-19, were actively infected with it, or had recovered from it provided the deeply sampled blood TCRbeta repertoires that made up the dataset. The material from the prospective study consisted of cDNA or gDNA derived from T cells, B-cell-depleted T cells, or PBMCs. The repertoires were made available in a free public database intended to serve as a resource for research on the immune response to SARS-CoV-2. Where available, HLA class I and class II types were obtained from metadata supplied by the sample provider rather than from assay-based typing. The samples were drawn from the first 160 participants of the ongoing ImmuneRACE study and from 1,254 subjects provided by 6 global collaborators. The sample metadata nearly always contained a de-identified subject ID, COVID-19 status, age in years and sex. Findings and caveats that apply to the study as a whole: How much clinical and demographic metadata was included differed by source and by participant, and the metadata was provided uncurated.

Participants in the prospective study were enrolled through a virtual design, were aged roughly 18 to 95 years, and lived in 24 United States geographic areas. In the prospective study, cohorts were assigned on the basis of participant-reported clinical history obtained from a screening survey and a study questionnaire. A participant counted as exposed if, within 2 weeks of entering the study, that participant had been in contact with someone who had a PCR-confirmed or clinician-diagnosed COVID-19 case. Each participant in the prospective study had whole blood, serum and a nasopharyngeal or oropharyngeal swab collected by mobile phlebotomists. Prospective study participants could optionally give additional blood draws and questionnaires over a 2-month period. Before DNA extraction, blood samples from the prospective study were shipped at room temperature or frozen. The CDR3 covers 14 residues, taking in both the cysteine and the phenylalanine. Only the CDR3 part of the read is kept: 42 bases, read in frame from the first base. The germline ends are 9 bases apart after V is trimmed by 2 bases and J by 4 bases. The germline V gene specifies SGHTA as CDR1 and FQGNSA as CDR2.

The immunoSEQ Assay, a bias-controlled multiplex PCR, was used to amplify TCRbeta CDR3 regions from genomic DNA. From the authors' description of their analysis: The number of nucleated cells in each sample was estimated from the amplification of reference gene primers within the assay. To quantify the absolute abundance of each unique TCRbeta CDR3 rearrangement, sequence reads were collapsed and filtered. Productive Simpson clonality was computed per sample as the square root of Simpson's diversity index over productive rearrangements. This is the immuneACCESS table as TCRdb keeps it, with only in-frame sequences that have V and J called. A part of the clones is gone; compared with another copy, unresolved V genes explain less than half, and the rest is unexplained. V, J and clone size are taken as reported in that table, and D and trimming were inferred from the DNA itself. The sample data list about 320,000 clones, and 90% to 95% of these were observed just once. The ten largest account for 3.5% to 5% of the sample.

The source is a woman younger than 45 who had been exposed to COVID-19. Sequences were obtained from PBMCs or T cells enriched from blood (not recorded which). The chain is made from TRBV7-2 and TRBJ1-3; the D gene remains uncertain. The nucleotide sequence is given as TGTGCCAGCAGCTTAATCGGGAAAGGAAACACCATATATTTT. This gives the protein CASSLIGKGNTIYF.